This TCR beta chain appears in the sequencing data of a study of preoperative IRX-2 immunotherapy in early breast cancer. Here immunoSEQ multiplex PCR was the method, and the copy in TCRdb shows in-frame clones only, minus some. Of approximately 30,000 clones listed, 90% to 95% were seen once; the top ten hold roughly 6.7%. This clone was observed a few times. The CDR3 has 14 amino acids. Deletions cut 5 bases from V and 2 bases from J, with 11 bases between. Germline V lookup: CDR1 MRHNA, CDR2 SNTAGT. Specified treatment: preoperative locoregional IRX-2 cytokine immunotherapy. This phase Ib study tested locoregional IRX-2 cytokine immunotherapy given before surgery.

This sequence originates from a human donor with breast cancer. The specimen was obtained from a patient treated with IRX-2 immunotherapy. The chain carries TRBV6-4 and TRBJ2-3; the D is unclear. The CDR3 is CASSSRPDTDTQYF. In DNA form, the CDR3 reads TGTGCCAGCAGTTCCCGCCCTGACACAGATACGCAGTATTTT.